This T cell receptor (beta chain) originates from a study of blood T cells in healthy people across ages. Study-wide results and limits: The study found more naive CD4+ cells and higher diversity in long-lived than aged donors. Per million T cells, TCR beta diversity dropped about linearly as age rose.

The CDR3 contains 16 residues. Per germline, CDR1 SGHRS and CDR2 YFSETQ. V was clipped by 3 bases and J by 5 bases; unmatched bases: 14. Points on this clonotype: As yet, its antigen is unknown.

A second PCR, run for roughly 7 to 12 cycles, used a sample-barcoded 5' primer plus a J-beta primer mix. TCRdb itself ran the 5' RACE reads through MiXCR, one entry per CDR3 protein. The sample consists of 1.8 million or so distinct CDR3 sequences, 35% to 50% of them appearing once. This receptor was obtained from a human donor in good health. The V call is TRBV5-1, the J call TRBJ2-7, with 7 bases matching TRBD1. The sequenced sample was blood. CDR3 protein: CASSSSGTVGGNEQYF. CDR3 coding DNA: TGCGCCAGCAGCTCGTCCGGGACAGTAGGCGGCAACGAGCAGTACTTC.